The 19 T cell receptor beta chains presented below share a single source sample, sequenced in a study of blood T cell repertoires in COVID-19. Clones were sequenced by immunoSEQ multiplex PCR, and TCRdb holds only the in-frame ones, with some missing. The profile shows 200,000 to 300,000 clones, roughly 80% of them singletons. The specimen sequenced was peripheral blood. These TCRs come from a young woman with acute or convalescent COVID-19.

The CDR3 here is CSVGYLVRETQYF. CDR3 in DNA: TGCAGCGTTGGCTATTTGGTCCGAGAGACCCAGTACTTC. V usage is TRBV29-1 and J usage is TRBJ2-5; no firm D call. The germline V and J ends were trimmed by 4 bases and 4 bases, with 13 bases remaining between them. Germline V gene lookup returns CDR1 SQVTM and CDR2 ANQGSEA. The CDR3 is 13 residues long.

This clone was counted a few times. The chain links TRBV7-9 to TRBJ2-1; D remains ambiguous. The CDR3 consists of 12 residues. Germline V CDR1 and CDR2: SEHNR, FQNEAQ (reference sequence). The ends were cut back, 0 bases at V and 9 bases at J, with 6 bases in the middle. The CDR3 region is CASSLAAGEQFF. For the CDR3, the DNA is TGTGCCAGCAGCTTAGCTGCCGGTGAGCAGTTCTTC. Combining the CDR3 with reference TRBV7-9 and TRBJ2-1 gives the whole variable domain DTGVSQNPRHKITKRGQNVTFRCDPISEHNRLYWYRQTLGQGPEFLTYFQNEAQLEKSRLLSDRFSAERPKGSFSTLEIQRTEQGDSAMYLCASSLAAGEQFFGPGTRLTVL.

CDR3 nucleotide sequence: TGTGCCAGCAGCATCCCTAGCGGTCTCTACGAGCAGTACTTC. It yields the protein CASSIPSGLYEQYF. The chain uses TRBV21-1 and TRBJ2-7; the DNA was not used to check the table's D call, TRBD2. TRBV21-1 is deemed a pseudogene. The CDR3 runs 14 residues.

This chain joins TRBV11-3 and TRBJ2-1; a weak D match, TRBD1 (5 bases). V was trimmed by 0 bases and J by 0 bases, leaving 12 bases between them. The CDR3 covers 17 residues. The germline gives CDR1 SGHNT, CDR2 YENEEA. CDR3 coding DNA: TGTGCCAGCAGCTTAGAAAGGACACACCGCTCCTACAATGAGCAGTTCTTC. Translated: CASSLERTHRSYNEQFF.

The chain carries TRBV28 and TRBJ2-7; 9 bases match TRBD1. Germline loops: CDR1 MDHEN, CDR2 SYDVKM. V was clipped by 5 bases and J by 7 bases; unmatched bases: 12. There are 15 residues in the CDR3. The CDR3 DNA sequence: TGTGCCAGCAGTCCACCACCGGGACAGGGCCGGGAGCAGTACTTC. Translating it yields CASSPPPGQGREQYF.

The CDR3: CATSEQGRGGTGELFF. DNA of the CDR3: TGTGCCACCAGTGAACAGGGCCGGGGGGGCACCGGGGAGCTGTTTTTT. The chain couples TRBV24-1 to TRBJ2-2; 8 bases fit TRBD2. The V gene's germline CDR1 is KGHDR and CDR2 SFDVKD. This CDR3 comprises 16 residues. V shed 4 bases, J shed 4 bases, and the junction held 7 bases outside the gene matches.

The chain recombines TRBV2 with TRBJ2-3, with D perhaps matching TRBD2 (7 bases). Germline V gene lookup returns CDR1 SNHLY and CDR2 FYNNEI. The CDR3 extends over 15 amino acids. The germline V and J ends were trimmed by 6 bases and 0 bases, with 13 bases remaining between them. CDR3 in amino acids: CASRMAGASTDTQYF. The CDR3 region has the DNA TGTGCCAGCAGGATGGCGGGGGCTAGCACAGATACGCAGTATTTT.

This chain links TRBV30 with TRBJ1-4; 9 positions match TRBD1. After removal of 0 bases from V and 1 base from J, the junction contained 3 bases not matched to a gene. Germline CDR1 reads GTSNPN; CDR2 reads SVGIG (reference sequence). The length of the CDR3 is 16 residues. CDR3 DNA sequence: TGTGCCTGGAGTGTTGGGACAGGGCGAACTAATGAAAAACTGTTTTTT. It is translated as CAWSVGTGRTNEKLFF.

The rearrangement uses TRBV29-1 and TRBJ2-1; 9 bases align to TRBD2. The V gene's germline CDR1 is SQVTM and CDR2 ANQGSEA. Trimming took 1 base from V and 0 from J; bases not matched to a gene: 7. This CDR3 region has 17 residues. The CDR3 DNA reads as TGCAGCGTTGAAGGGGGGGTACTAGCGGGCTCCTACAATGAGCAGTTCTTC. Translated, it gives CSVEGGVLAGSYNEQFF.

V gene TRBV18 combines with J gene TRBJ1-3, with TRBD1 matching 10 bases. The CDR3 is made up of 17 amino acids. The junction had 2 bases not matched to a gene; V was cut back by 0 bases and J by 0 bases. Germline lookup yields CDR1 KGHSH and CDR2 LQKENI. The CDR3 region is CASSPPGQGSSGNTIYF. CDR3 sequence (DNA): TGTGCCAGCTCACCACCGGGACAGGGGTCCTCTGGAAACACCATATATTTT.

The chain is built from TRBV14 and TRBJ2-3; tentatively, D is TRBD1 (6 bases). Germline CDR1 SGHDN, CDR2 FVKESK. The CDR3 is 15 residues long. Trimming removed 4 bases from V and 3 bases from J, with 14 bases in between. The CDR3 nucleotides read TGTGCCAGCAGCCCAGGGGTTCCAGGAACAGATACGCAGTATTTT. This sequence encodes CASSPGVPGTDTQYF.

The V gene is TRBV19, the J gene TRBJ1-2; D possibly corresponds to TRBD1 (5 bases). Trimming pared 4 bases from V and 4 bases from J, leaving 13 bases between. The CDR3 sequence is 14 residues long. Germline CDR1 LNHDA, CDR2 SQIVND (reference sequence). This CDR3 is CASSSAGLVYGYTF. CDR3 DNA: TGTGCCAGTAGTAGTGCAGGGTTGGTCTATGGCTACACCTTC.

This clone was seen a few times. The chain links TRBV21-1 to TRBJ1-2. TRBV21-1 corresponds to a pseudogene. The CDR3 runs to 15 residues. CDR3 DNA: TGTGCCAGCAGCCCGGTGCAGGGAGGGGACTATGGCTACACCTTC. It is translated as CASSPVQGGDYGYTF.

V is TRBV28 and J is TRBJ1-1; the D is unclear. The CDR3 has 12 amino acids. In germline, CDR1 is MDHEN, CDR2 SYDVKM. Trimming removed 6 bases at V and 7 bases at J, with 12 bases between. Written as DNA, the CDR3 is TGTGCCAGCAGGCGAACCCGGGGTGAAGCTTTCTTT. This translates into CASRRTRGEAFF.

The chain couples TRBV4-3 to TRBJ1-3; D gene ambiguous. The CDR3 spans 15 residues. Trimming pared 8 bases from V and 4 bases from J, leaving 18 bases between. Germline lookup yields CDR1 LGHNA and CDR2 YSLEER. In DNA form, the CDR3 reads TGCGCCAGCTCCCAGTCCCCATCAACGGGAAACACCATATATTTT. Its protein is CASSQSPSTGNTIYF.

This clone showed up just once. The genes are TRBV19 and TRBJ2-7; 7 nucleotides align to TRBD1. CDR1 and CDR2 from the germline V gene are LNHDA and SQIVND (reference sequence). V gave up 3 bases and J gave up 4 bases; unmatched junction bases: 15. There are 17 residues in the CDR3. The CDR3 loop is CASSMGPGTDQFYEQYF. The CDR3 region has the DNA TGTGCCAGTAGTATGGGGCCGGGGACAGACCAATTTTACGAGCAGTACTTC. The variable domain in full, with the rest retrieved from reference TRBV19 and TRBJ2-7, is DGGITQSPKYLFRKEGQNVTLSCEQNLNHDAMYWYRQDPGQGLRLIYYSQIVNDFQKGDIAEGYSVSREKKESFPLTVTSAQKNPTAFYLCASSMGPGTDQFYEQYFGPGTRLTVT.

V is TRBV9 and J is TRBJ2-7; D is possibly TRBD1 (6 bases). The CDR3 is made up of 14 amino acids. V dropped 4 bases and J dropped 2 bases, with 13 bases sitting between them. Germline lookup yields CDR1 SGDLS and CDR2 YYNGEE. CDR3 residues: CASSLRDNTYEQYF. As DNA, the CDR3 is TGTGCCAGCAGCCTCCGGGACAACACCTACGAGCAGTACTTC.

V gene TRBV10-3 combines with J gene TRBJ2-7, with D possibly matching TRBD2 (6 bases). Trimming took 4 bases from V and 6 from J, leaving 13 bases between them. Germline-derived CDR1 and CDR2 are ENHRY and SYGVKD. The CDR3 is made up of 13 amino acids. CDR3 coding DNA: TGTGCCATCAGTGGGGGGGAGAACAGCGAGCAGTACTTC. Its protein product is CAISGGENSEQYF.

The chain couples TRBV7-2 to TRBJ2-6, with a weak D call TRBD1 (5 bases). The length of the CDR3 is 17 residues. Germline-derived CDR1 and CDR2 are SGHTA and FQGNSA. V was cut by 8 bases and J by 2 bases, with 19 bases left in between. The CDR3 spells CASSPGIFATGANVLTF. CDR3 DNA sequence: TGTGCCAGCTCCCCAGGGATTTTCGCGACTGGGGCCAACGTCCTGACTTTC.